This T cell receptor (beta chain) was observed in a study of siplizumab effects on memory and regulatory T cells. Study observations and caveats: On average, about 70% of mappable alloreactive CD4+ clones were Treg-derived under siplizumab, against about 25% in controls. Sequences below about 10^-5 frequency were poorly captured, and few alloreactive clones mapped to unstimulated subsets. Roughly 80-97% of dividing CD4+ or CD8+ clones were without an attributable naive or memory phenotype. Suppressive capability of dividing Tregs from siplizumab cultures went unverified.

By share, this clone counts as medium-sized. Its specificity is unknown. Germline-derived CDR1 and CDR2 are SGHAT and FQNNGV. Trimming took off 1 base at V and 0 bases at J, with 10 bases between the two ends. The CDR3 runs to 17 residues. Cells from the mixed lymphocyte reaction underwent coculture for 5 to 6 days at 37 degrees C. Assay: immunoSEQ multiplex PCR; the TCRdb copy retains only in-frame clones and omits some. The repertoire has over 14,000 clones, 49% of them found once; the top ten carry around 10%. Input material: CFSE-low (dividing) CD4+ T cells sorted from an allogeneic mixed lymphocyte reaction. The V call is TRBV11-2, the J call TRBJ1-6; D ambiguous. This receptor was taken from a human donor in good health; the cells came from an allogeneic mixed lymphocyte reaction. CDR3 nucleotide sequence: TGTGCCAGCAGCTTAGTCCCCAGCTACTCCTATAATTCACCCCTCCACTTT. This sequence encodes CASSLVPSYSYNSPLHF.